Here is one T cell receptor beta chain with its context. The data were taken from a study of shared clonotypes between healthy human individuals. The wider study: CD4 naive cells filled three plates per donor, CD4 memory three, CD8 naive two and CD8 memory one.

Germline V gene sequence: CDR1 MNHNS, CDR2 SASEGT. This CDR3 contains 17 residues. V gave up 3 bases and J gave up 5 bases; unmatched junction bases: 14. Over several immunoSEQ plates, each subset's genomic DNA was distributed in even portions. Produced via immunoSEQ multiplex PCR; TCRdb's table is partial and in-frame only. The table shows a few hundred thousand clones, with more than 95% occurring only once. The source material was naive CD4+ T cells sorted from blood. Subset specified: CD45RA+ positively selected. This TCR was sampled from a woman aged 25 to 45 in good health. The V and J genes are TRBV6-1 and TRBJ1-2; 8 nucleotides align to TRBD1. In nucleotides, the CDR3 is TGTGCCAGCAGTGAGGGGACAGGCAAGCCAAGGTGGTATGGCTACACCTTC. Translated, it gives CASSEGTGKPRWYGYTF.